These 20 T cell receptor beta chains came from one sample sequenced in a study of shared clonotypes between healthy human individuals. Here immunoSEQ multiplex PCR was the method, and the copy in TCRdb shows in-frame clones only, minus some. This sample has some 450,000 clones; roughly three quarters occur once, and the top ten carry about 11%. Sequenced input: PBMCs. The receptors shown here come from a middle-aged woman in good health. Some clones in this sample may be carry-over from other donors' samples.

As regards this clone: A much larger clone is a single base away; this may be a read error. The sample contains more than one DNA sequence encoding this CDR3. This chain connects TRBV30 to TRBJ2-7; D ambiguous. The CDR3 has 13 residues. The germline CDR1 and CDR2 sequences are GTSNPN and SVGIG (reference sequence). V was shortened by 0 bases and J by 6 bases, with 12 bases between the two germline ends. The CDR3 DNA reads TGTGCCTGGAGTGTGCCCTTTGAAAGCGAGCAGTACTTC. Protein sequence: CAWSVPFESEQYF.

J is TRBJ2-3 and V is TRBV5-1; the D gene is possibly TRBD1 (6 bases). Germline V gene data show CDR1 as SGHRS and CDR2 as YFSETQ. This CDR3 has 15 amino acids. V dropped 0 bases and J dropped 2 bases, with 10 bases sitting between them. In DNA form, the CDR3 reads TGCGCCAGCAGCTTGGCCAGGGGAGTCACAGATACGCAGTATTTT. Translating it yields CASSLARGVTDTQYF.

The chain employs TRBV7-9 and TRBJ2-3; 11 nucleotides agree with TRBD2. V trimming: 5 bases; J trimming: 7 bases; junction bases outside the gene matches: 8. The CDR3 loop spans 15 amino acids. Germline CDR1 and CDR2: SEHNR and FQNEAQ (reference sequence). The CDR3 sequence is CASSLISGRGNTQYF. The CDR3 DNA sequence: TGTGCCAGCAGCCTCATTAGCGGGAGGGGAAATACGCAGTATTTT.

The chain carries TRBV5-1 and TRBJ1-4, with D possibly being TRBD1 (5 bases). V was clipped by 4 bases and J by 8 bases, with 15 bases between them. From germline, CDR1 is SGHRS and CDR2 YFSETQ. The CDR3 is 14 amino acids. The CDR3 here is CASSTSGAEEKLFF. The CDR3 DNA follows: TGCGCCAGCAGCACCAGTGGGGCGGAAGAAAAACTGTTTTTT.

In its sample, this clone was seen once. The chain joins TRBV6-4 to TRBJ2-1; 10 nucleotides agree with TRBD2. Losses at the gene ends were 0 bases for V and 4 bases for J; bases not matched to a gene: 0. There are 15 residues in the CDR3. The germline V gene encodes CDR1 MRHNA and CDR2 SNTAGT. CDR3 residues: CASSDSLAGYNEQFF. CDR3 nucleotide sequence: TGTGCCAGCAGTGACTCACTAGCGGGATACAATGAGCAGTTCTTC.

The chain has TRBV7-9 and TRBJ1-4; D call uncertain. CDR3 length equals 12 residues. The V gene lost 5 bases and the J gene lost 8 bases, with 9 bases spanning the gap. Germline CDR1 and CDR2: SEHNR and FQNEAQ (reference sequence). DNA of the CDR3: TGTGCCAGCAGCCCCAACAACGAAAAACTGTTTTTT. Translating gives CASSPNNEKLFF. The whole variable domain, remainder taken from reference TRBV7-9 and TRBJ1-4, is DTGVSQNPRHKITKRGQNVTFRCDPISEHNRLYWYRQTLGQGPEFLTYFQNEAQLEKSRLLSDRFSAERPKGSFSTLEIQRTEQGDSAMYLCASSPNNEKLFFGSGTQLSVL.

The V and J genes are TRBV11-3 and TRBJ2-3, with 7 bases that match TRBD1. The CDR3 consists of 15 residues. V was clipped by 1 base and J by 5 bases; unmatched bases: 6. CDR1 and CDR2 (germline): SGHNT, YENEEA. CDR3 sequence reads: CASSLAGTVGDTQYF. The CDR3 bases are TGTGCCAGCAGCTTAGCGGGGACAGTAGGAGATACGCAGTATTTT.

This clone was seen more than once but under ten times. Other DNA sequences in this specimen translate into the identical CDR3. The chain's CDR3 is CASSLEGGYTF. CDR3 bases: TGCGCCAGCAGCTTGGAGGGCGGCTACACCTTC. The chain is built from TRBV5-1 and TRBJ1-2; no definite D call. Trimming removed 0 bases at V and 8 bases at J, with 5 bases between. CDR1 SGHRS and CDR2 YFSETQ come from the germline V gene. The CDR3 covers 11 residues.

This chain connects TRBV9 to TRBJ1-1; possible D gene TRBD1, 5 bases. V was cut by 0 bases and J by 0 bases, with 12 bases left in between. CDR1 and CDR2 from the germline V gene are SGDLS and YYNGEE. The CDR3 is 16 residues long. The CDR3 DNA reads TGTGCCAGCAGCGTAGATTCGGGACTTCTGAACACTGAAGCTTTCTTT. It codes for CASSVDSGLLNTEAFF.

This sequence joins TRBV28 and TRBJ2-3, with 10 nucleotides matching TRBD2. The CDR3 runs 15 residues. Trimming cost V 7 bases and J 1 base; bases outside gene matches: 5. Germline V gene lookup returns CDR1 MDHEN and CDR2 SYDVKM. The CDR3 DNA reads as TGTGCCAGCAACTCCCTAGCGGGAGGCACAGATACGCAGTATTTT. This translates into CASNSLAGGTDTQYF.

This clone appeared a single time. The genes are TRBV7-3 and TRBJ2-2; D not resolved. Germline CDR1 and CDR2: SGHTA and FQGTGA. V lost 2 bases and J lost 7, with 5 bases in between. The CDR3 is made up of 12 amino acids. This CDR3 reads CASSLSFGELFF. Written as DNA, the CDR3 is TGTGCCAGCAGCTTATCTTTCGGGGAGCTGTTTTTT.

On this clone: With a much larger clone just one base away, this may be a read error. The V call is TRBV27, the J call TRBJ2-1; TRBD1 matches at 7 bases. The CDR3 sequence is 13 residues long. Looked up from germline, CDR1 is MNHEY and CDR2 is SMNVEV (reference sequence). With 1 base clipped from V and 10 bases from J, the junction kept 4 bases outside the gene matches. CDR3 nucleotide sequence: TGTGCCAGCAGTTTATACAGGGGAACCGAGCAGTTCTTC. This sequence encodes CASSLYRGTEQFF.

This clone was seen more than once but under ten times. CDR3 region: CASSLRWSSGNTIYF. CDR3 nucleotide sequence: TGTGCCAGCAGCTTACGATGGAGCTCTGGAAACACCATATATTTT. The gene calls are TRBV6-5 and TRBJ1-3; D is undetermined. The germline V and J ends were trimmed by 6 bases and 0 bases, with 12 bases remaining between them. Germline CDR1 is MNHEY and CDR2 is SVGAGI. This CDR3 region has 15 residues.

CDR3: CASSLGPLAGVNTGELFF. The DNA for the CDR3 is TGTGCCAGCAGCTTGGGCCCCTTAGCGGGAGTTAACACCGGGGAGCTGTTTTTT. The chain links TRBV7-2 to TRBJ2-2, with 9 bases lining up with TRBD2. The CDR3 extends over 18 amino acids. J lost 2 bases, V lost 3 bases, and 10 bases had no gene match. The germline gives CDR1 SGHTA, CDR2 FQGNSA.

The chain links TRBV6-1 to TRBJ1-5; possible D gene TRBD1, 6 bases. Germline V gene data show CDR1 as MNHNS and CDR2 as SASEGT. V shed 6 bases and J shed 6 bases, with 9 bases lying between them. The CDR3 extends over 12 amino acids. The CDR3: CASSTGLQPQHF. The CDR3 DNA sequence: TGTGCCAGCAGCACAGGGCTTCAGCCCCAGCATTTT.

The chain is built from TRBV5-4 and TRBJ2-5; tentative D call: TRBD1 (6 bases). Germline V gene lookup returns CDR1 SGHNT and CDR2 YYREEE (reference sequence). V lost 4 bases to trimming and J lost 4 bases, with 23 bases between them. The CDR3 runs to 17 residues. This chain's CDR3 is CASSPIPNRDIAETQYF. The CDR3 region has the DNA TGTGCCAGCAGCCCCATACCAAACCGGGACATAGCAGAGACCCAGTACTTC.

CDR3 sequence: CASSLFPGKLFF. Here the CDR3 DNA reads TGTGCCAGCAGTTTATTCCCAGGCAAACTGTTTTTT. The chain links TRBV27 to TRBJ1-4, with D uncertain. The V gene lost 1 base and the J gene lost 11 bases, with 8 bases spanning the gap. CDR1 is MNHEY, CDR2 SMNVEV, per germline (reference sequence). This CDR3 region has 12 residues.

A remark on this clone: This may be a read error, as it is one base from a much larger clone. The rearrangement uses TRBV9 and TRBJ2-1; 10 positions match TRBD2. CDR3 length: 16 amino acids. Germline V lookup: CDR1 SGDLS, CDR2 YYNGEE. The trim removed 4 bases at V and 5 bases at J, leaving 9 bases unmatched. In DNA, the CDR3 is TGTGCCAGCAGCCCCAGCGGGGGGGCGATCCACAATGAGCAGTTCTTC. Translated: CASSPSGGAIHNEQFF.

The chain has TRBV5-4 and TRBJ1-1; D is unclear. V was pared by 3 bases and J by 1 base, with 10 bases between. CDR1 and CDR2 from the germline V gene are SGHNT and YYREEE (reference sequence). The CDR3 sequence is 14 residues long. The CDR3 region is CASSSGQTNTEAFF. CDR3 in DNA: TGTGCCAGCAGCTCAGGCCAGACGAACACTGAAGCTTTCTTT.

The chain links TRBV18 to TRBJ1-1; TRBD1 agrees at 8 bases. Losses at the gene ends were 1 base for V and 4 bases for J; bases not matched to a gene: 5. Germline V gene data show CDR1 as KGHSH and CDR2 as LQKENI. CDR3 size: 15 residues. The CDR3, as DNA: TGTGCCAGCTCACCACGAGCAGGGGGCTTCACTGAAGCTTTCTTT. It specifies CASSPRAGGFTEAFF.